This is a list of T cell receptor beta chains from one sample in a study of cytomegalovirus exposure and HLA in healthy donors. This table comes from immunoSEQ multiplex PCR, and its TCRdb copy is limited to in-frame clones, with some not included. The sample lists 100,000 or so clones, approximately 69% occurring once. Specimen: PBMCs. These receptors were collected from a man in his thirties or forties in good health and CMV-seronegative. The CDR3 runs from the conserved cysteine through the conserved F or W. A D gene is named only where the DNA matches it firmly. The size field is filled for only some rows; it gives once, few, many or a size class.

NA	TRBV28	TRBD1	TRBJ1-4	CASSLGDRGRGEKLFF	TGTGCCAGCAGTTTGGGTGACAGGGGGCGAGGCGAAAAACTGTTTTTT
NA	TRBV30	TRBD1	TRBJ1-2	CAWTKAGAGGGFGNYGYTF	TGTGCCTGGACAAAGGCCGGGGCAGGGGGCGGGTTTGGGAACTATGGCTACACCTTC
NA	TRBV28	TRBD2	TRBJ2-3	CAIQFWVSGRRGTDTQYF	TGTGCCATCCAGTTTTGGGTTAGCGGGAGGCGGGGGACAGATACGCAGTATTTT
NA	TRBV19	TRBD2	TRBJ2-7	CASSTRTSGRSYEQYF	TGTGCCAGTAGTACCCGGACTAGCGGGAGATCCTACGAGCAGTACTTC
NA	TRBV30	NA	TRBJ1-3	CAWSVRRPLSGNTIYF	TGTGCCTGGAGTGTGAGGCGGCCTCTATCTGGAAACACCATATATTTT
NA	TRBV5-5	NA	TRBJ2-1	CASSSAPGTYNEQFF	TGTGCCAGCAGCTCCGCACCGGGAACTTACAATGAGCAGTTCTTC
NA	TRBV27	TRBD1	TRBJ1-2	CASTRQGTGNYGYTF	TGTGCCAGCACGCGTCAGGGGACAGGGAACTATGGCTACACCTTC
NA	TRBV28	TRBD2	TRBJ2-7	CASSGTSVDEQYF	TGTGCCAGCTCCGGGACTAGCGTAGACGAGCAGTACTTC
NA	TRBV4-3	NA	TRBJ2-1	CASSQNFLNEQFF	TGCGCCAGCAGCCAAAACTTCCTCAATGAGCAGTTCTTC
NA	TRBV28	TRBD1	TRBJ1-5	CASSPHRGVGNQPQHF	TGTGCCAGCAGCCCCCACAGGGGGGTAGGCAATCAGCCCCAGCATTTT
NA	TRBV11-2	NA	TRBJ2-7	CASSFLKGRRSSYEQYF	TGTGCCAGCAGCTTTTTGAAAGGGCGGAGGAGCTCCTACGAGCAGTACTTC
NA	TRBV7-9	NA	TRBJ1-2	CASSEQANYGYTF	TGTGCCAGCAGCGAACAGGCTAACTATGGCTACACCTTC
NA	TRBV13	NA	TRBJ2-6	CASSLNSGANGLTF	TGTGCCAGCAGCTTGAACTCTGGGGCCAACGGCCTGACTTTC
few	TRBV29-1	TRBD1	TRBJ2-7	CSVEDRSDRGWEQYF	TGCAGCGTTGAAGATCGCTCGGACAGGGGATGGGAGCAGTACTTC
few	TRBV2	NA	TRBJ1-1	CATSLLTRGTEAFF	TGTGCCACCTCCTTGCTAACTCGAGGGACTGAAGCTTTCTTT
NA	TRBV30	NA	TRBJ2-7	CAWSDLRGRSIYEQYF	TGTGCCTGGAGCGACCTCCGGGGTCGGAGTATCTACGAGCAGTACTTC